This T cell receptor (beta chain) was recorded in a study of OX40 agonist ivuxolimab in advanced cancers. Study-wide results and limits: Low normalized T-cell clonal expansion also characterized some of the nonresponders.

Sequencing was performed with immunoSEQ multiplex PCR; in TCRdb, only in-frame clones are kept and a portion is missing. The table includes approximately 32,000 clones, over 85% detected once. Per the germline V gene, CDR1 is LNHDA and CDR2 is SQIVND (reference sequence). After removal of 5 bases from V and 6 bases from J, the junction contained 5 bases not matched to a gene. The CDR3 is 14 amino acids. In the case of this clone: Its antigen is unknown.

The gene calls are TRBV19 and TRBJ2-2; TRBD2 aligns across 8 bases. The sample was CD4+ or CD8+ T cells sorted from blood, taken in a trial of the OX40 agonist ivuxolimab. This TCR was sampled from an adult with an advanced solid tumor such as melanoma, head and neck, liver or kidney cancer. CDR3 coding DNA: TGTGCCAGTAGTTCGGGACTAGTCTCCGGGGAGCTGTTTTTT. Amino acids: CASSSGLVSGELFF.